This T cell receptor beta chain was found in a study of Ad26.COV2.S vaccination and SARS-CoV-2 variants. CDR3 length: 12 residues. Trimming removed 3 bases at V and 6 bases at J, with 5 bases between. In this sample, this clone turned up once. No antigen is known for it. The study, taken as a whole, reports: Comparable non-spike TCR breadth was observed in vaccine and placebo recipients. People who got the vaccine had more spike-specific TCR breadth than people who got placebo. A substantial breadth of spike-specific CD8+ and CD4+ T cell responses after vaccination has been reported. Breadth and depth estimates from TCRs may understate total T cell responses.

Profiling relied on immunoSEQ multiplex PCR, and the TCRdb table lists in-frame clones only, not all of them. The sample contains 300,000 to 400,000 clones, 92% of which appear only once. The origin of this receptor is a human donor who had recovered from COVID-19. The source material was peripheral blood, sampled after recovery from COVID-19. The V call is TRBV12-3 or TRBV12-4, the J call TRBJ2-2; D is unresolved. The CDR3 DNA reads as TGTGCCAGCAGTTTCCGGGCCGGGGAGCTGTTTTTT. Translating it yields CASSFRAGELFF.